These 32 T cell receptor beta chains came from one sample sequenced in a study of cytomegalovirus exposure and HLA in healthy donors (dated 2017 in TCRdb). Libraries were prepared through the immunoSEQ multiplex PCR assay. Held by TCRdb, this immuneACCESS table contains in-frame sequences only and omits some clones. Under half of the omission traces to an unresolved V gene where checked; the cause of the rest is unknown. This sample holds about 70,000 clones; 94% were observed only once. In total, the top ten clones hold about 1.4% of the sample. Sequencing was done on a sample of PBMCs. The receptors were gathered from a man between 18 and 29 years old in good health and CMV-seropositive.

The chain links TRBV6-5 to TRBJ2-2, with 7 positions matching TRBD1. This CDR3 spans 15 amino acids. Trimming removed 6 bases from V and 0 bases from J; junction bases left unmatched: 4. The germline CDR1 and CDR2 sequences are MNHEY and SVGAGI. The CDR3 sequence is CASRPGTANTGELFF. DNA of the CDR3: TGTGCCAGCAGGCCCGGGACAGCGAACACCGGGGAGCTGTTTTTT.

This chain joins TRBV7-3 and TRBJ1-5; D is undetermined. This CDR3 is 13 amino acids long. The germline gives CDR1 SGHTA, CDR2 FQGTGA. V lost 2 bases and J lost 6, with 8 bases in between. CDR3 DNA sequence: TGTGCCAGCAGCTTACTCAGCGGTCAGCCCCAGCATTTT. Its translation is CASSLLSGQPQHF.

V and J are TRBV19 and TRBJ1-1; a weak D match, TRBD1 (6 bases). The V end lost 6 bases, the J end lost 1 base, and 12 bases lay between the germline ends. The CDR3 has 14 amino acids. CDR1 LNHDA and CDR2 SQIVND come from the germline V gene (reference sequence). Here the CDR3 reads CASRAQGSNTEAFF. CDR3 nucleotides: TGTGCCAGTAGGGCACAGGGATCGAACACTGAAGCTTTCTTT.

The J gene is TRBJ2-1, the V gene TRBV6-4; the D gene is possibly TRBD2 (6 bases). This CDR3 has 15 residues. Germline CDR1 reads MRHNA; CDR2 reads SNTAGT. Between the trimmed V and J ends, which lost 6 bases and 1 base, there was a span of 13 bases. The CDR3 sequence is CASRKDGTSYNEQFF. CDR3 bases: TGTGCCAGCAGAAAAGACGGGACTTCCTACAATGAGCAGTTCTTC.

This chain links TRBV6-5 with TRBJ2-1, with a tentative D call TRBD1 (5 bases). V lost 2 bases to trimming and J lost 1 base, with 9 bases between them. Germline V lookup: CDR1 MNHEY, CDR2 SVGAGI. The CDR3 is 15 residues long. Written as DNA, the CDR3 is TGTGCCAGCAGTTACGGGGCAGGGTCCTACAATGAGCAGTTCTTC. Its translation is CASSYGAGSYNEQFF.

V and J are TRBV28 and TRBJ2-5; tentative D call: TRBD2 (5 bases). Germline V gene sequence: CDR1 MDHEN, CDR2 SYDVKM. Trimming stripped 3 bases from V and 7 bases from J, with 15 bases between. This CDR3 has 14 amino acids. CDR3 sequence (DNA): TGTGCCAGCAGTTTCGGGTCGATGCTAGCGACCCAGTACTTC. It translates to CASSFGSMLATQYF.

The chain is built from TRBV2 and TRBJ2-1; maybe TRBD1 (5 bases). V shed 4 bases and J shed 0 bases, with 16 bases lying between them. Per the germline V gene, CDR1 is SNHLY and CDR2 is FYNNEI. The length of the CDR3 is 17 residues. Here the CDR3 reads CASSVLRGSSSYNEQFF. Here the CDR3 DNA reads TGTGCCAGCAGTGTACTTAGGGGCTCGAGCTCCTACAATGAGCAGTTCTTC.

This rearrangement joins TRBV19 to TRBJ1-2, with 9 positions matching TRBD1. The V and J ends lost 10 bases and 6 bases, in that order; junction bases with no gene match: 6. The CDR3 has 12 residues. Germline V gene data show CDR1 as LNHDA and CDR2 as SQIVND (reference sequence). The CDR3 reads CATETGGHGYTF. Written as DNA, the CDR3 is TGTGCCACCGAAACAGGGGGCCATGGCTACACCTTC.

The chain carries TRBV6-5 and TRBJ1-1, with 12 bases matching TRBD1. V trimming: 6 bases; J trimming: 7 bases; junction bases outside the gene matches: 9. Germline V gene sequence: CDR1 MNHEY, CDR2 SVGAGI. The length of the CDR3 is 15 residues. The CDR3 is CASRNLGQGAVEAFF. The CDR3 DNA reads TGTGCCAGCAGAAACCTGGGACAGGGGGCGGTTGAAGCTTTCTTT.

CDR3 loop: CASSAQAGGYEQYF. The CDR3 coding sequence is TGTGCCAGCAGCGCCCAAGCGGGGGGTTACGAGCAGTACTTC. The gene calls are TRBV2 and TRBJ2-7, with TRBD2 identical over 9 bases. The J segment lost 4 bases and the V segment lost 6 bases, leaving 7 bases of the junction unmatched. CDR1 and CDR2 from the germline V gene are SNHLY and FYNNEI. CDR3 size: 14 residues.

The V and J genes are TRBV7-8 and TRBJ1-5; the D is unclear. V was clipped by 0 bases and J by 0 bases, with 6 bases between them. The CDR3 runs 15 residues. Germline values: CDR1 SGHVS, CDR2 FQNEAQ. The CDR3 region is CASSLADISNQPQHF. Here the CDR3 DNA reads TGTGCCAGCAGCTTAGCCGACATTAGCAATCAGCCCCAGCATTTT.

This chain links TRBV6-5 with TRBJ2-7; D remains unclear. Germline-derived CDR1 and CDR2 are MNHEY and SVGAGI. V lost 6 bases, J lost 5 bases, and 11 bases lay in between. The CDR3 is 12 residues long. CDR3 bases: TGTGCCAGCAGCTCCCTCGAGGACGAGCAGTACTTC. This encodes CASSSLEDEQYF.

CDR3 sequence: CASSSYSRYSNQPQHF. The CDR3 DNA reads TGTGCCAGCAGTTCGTATTCCAGGTATAGCAATCAGCCCCAGCATTTT. The chain recombines TRBV27 with TRBJ1-5; D call uncertain. The CDR3 sequence is 16 residues long. V was shortened by 4 bases and J by 0 bases, with 13 bases between the two germline ends. Germline V gene lookup returns CDR1 MNHEY and CDR2 SMNVEV (reference sequence).

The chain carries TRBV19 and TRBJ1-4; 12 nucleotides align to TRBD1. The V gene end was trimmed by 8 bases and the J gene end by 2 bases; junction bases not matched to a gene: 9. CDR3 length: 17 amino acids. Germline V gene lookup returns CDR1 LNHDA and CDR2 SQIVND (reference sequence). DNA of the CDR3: TGTGCCAGTTCACATCCGGGACAGGGGGCCACTAATGAAAAACTGTTTTTT. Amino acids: CASSHPGQGATNEKLFF.

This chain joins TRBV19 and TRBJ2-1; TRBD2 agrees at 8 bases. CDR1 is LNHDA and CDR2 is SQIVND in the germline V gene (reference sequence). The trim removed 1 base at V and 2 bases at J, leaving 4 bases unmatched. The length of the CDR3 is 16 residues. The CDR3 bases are TGTGCCAGTAGTATAGTTGCAGCGGGAGCCTACAATGAGCAGTTCTTC. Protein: CASSIVAAGAYNEQFF. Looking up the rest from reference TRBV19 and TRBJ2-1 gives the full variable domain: DGGITQSPKYLFRKEGQNVTLSCEQNLNHDAMYWYRQDPGQGLRLIYYSQIVNDFQKGDIAEGYSVSREKKESFPLTVTSAQKNPTAFYLCASSIVAAGAYNEQFFGPGTRLTVL.

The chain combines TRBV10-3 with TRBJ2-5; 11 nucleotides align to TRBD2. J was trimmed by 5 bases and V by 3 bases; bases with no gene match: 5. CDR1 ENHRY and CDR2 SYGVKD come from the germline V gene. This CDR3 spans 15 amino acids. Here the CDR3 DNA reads TGTGCCATCAGTGACACTAGCGGGAGCACGGAGACCCAGTACTTC. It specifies CAISDTSGSTETQYF.

The DNA of the CDR3 is TGTGCCAGCAGCTCGTGGGACAGGGCATCCTACGAGCAGTACTTC. Its protein product is CASSSWDRASYEQYF. The chain is built from TRBV7-9 and TRBJ2-7; 9 bases agree with TRBD1. Trimming cost V 4 bases and J 1 base; bases outside gene matches: 5. This CDR3 contains 15 residues. From germline, CDR1 is SEHNR and CDR2 FQNEAQ (reference sequence).

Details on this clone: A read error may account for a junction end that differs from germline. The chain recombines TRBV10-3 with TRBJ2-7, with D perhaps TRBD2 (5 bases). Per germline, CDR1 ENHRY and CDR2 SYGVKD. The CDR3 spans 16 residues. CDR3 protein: CAISDLSGKGTYGQYF. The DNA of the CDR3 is TGTGCCATCAGTGATCTTTCCGGGAAGGGAACCTACGGGCAGTACTTC.

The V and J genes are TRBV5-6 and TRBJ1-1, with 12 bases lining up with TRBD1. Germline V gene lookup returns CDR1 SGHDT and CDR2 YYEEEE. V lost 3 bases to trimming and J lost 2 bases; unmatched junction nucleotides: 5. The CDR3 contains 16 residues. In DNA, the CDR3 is TGTGCCAGCAGCTCAGGGACAGGGGGCTACAACACTGAAGCTTTCTTT. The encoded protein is CASSSGTGGYNTEAFF.

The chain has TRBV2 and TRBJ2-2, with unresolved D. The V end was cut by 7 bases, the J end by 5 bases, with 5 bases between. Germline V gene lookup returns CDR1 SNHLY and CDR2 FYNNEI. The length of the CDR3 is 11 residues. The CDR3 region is CASTQTGELFF. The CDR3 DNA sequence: TGTGCCAGCACCCAAACCGGGGAGCTGTTTTTT.

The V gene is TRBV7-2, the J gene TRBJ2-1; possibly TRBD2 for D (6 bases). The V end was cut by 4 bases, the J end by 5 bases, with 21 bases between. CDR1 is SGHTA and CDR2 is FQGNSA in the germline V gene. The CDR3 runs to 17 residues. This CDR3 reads CASSSSYPRDSDNEQFF. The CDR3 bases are TGTGCCAGCAGCTCCTCTTATCCCCGGGACTCTGACAATGAGCAGTTCTTC.

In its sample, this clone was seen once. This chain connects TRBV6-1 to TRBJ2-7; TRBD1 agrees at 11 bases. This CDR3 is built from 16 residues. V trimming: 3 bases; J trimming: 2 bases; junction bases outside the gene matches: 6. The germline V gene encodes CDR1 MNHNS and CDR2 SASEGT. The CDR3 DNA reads TGTGCCAGCAGTGACCAGGGACAGGGGGTCGCCTACGAGCAGTACTTC. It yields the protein CASSDQGQGVAYEQYF.

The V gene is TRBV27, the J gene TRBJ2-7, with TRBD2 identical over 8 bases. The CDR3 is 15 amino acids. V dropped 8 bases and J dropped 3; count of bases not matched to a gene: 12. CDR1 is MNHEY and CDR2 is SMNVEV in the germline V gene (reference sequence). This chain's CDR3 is CASYSLAGDYYEQYF. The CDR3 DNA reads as TGTGCCAGCTACTCCCTAGCGGGTGATTACTACGAGCAGTACTTC.

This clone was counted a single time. The CDR3 region is CASSLGGGHITGELFF. The DNA for the CDR3 is TGTGCCAGCAGTTTAGGCGGGGGCCATATCACCGGGGAGCTGTTTTTT. The V call is TRBV28, the J call TRBJ2-2; possible D gene TRBD2, 7 bases. The CDR3 sequence is 16 residues long. V dropped 2 bases and J dropped 4 bases, with 14 bases sitting between them. The germline CDR1 and CDR2 sequences are MDHEN and SYDVKM.

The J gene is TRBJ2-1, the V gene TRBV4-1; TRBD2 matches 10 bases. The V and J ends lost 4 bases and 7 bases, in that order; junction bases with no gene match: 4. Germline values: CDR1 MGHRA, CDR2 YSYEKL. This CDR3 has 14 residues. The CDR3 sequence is CASSLSGGGNEQFF. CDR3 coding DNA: TGCGCCAGCAGCCTAAGCGGGGGGGGAAATGAGCAGTTCTTC.

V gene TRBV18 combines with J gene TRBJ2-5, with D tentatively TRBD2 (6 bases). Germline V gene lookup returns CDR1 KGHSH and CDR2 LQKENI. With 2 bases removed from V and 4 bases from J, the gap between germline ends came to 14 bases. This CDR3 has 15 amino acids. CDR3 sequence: CASSPSGTAGETQYF. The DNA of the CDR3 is TGTGCCAGCTCACCATCCGGGACTGCGGGAGAGACCCAGTACTTC.

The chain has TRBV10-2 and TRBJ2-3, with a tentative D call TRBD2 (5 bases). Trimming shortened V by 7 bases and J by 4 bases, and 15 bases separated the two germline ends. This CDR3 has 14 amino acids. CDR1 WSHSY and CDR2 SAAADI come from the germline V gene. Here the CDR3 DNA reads TGCGCCAGCAAGCCCCCGGGATCGGCAGATACGCAGTATTTT. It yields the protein CASKPPGSADTQYF.

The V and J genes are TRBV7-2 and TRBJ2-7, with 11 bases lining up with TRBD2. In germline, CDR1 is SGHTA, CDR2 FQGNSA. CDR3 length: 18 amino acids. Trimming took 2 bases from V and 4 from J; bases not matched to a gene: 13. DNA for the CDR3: TGTGCCAGCAGCTTAAATACGGGTGGGGGACTAGCGGATTACGAGCAGTACTTC. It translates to CASSLNTGGGLADYEQYF.

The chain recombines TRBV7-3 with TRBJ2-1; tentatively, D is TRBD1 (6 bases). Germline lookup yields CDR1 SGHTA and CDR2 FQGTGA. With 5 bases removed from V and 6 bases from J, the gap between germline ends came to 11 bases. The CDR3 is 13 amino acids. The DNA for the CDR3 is TGTGCCAGCAGCGAGGGGGTTAGCAATGAGCAGTTCTTC. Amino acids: CASSEGVSNEQFF.

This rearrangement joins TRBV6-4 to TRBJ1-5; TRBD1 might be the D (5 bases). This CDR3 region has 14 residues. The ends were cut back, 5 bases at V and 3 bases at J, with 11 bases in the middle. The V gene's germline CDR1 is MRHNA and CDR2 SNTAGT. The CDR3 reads CASSPDSLNQPQHF. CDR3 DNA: TGTGCCAGCAGTCCCGACAGCCTCAATCAGCCCCAGCATTTT.

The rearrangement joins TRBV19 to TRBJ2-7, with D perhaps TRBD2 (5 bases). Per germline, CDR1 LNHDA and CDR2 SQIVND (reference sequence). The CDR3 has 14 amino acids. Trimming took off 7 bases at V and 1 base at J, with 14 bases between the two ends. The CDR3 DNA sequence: TGTGCCAGTAAAATAGGCGGAGGTTCCTACGAGCAGTACTTC. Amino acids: CASKIGGGSYEQYF.

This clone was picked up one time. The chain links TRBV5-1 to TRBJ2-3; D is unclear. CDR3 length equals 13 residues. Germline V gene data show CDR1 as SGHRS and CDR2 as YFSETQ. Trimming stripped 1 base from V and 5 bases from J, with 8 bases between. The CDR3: CASSLLRGDTQYF. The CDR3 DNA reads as TGCGCCAGCAGCTTGTTAAGAGGAGATACGCAGTATTTT.